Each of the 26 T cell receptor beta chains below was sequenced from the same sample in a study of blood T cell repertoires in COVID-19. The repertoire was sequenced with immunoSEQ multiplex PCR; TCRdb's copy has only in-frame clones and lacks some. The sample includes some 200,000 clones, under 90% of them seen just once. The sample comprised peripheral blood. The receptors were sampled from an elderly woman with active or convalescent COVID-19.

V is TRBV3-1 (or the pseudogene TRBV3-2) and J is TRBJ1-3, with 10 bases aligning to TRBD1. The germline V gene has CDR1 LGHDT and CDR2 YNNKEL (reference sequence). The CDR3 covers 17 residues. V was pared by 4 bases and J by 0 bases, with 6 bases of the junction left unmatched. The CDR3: CASSRDRGMGSGNTIYF. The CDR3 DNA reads TGTGCCAGCAGCCGGGACAGGGGAATGGGCTCTGGAAACACCATATATTTT.

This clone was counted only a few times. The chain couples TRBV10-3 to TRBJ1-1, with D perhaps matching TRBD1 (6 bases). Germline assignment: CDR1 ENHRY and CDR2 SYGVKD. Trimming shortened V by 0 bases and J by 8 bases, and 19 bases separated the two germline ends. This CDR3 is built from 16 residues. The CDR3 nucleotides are TGTGCCATCAGTGAGTCAAGGGGGAAACAGGGTTCCGAAGCTTTCTTT. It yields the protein CAISESRGKQGSEAFF.

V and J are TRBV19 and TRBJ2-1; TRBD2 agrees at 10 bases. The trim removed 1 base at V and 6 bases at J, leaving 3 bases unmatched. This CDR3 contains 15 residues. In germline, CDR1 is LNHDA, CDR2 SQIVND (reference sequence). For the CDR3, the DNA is TGTGCCAGTAGTATAGTTAGGACTAGCGGCAATGAGCAGTTCTTC. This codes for CASSIVRTSGNEQFF.

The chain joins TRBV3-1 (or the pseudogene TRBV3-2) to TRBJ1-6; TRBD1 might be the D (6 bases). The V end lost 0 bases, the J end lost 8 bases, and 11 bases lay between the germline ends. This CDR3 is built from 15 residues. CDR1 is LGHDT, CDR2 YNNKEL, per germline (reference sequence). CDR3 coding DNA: TGTGCCAGCAGCCAAGAGCAGGGGATTTATTCACCCCTCCACTTT. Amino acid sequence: CASSQEQGIYSPLHF.

The CDR3 DNA follows: TGTGCCAGCAGGTTGAGGTCAGGGGTAATCACCGGGGAGCTGTTTTTT. This encodes CASRLRSGVITGELFF. The chain uses TRBV5-6 and TRBJ2-2; possible D gene TRBD1, 6 bases. V lost 5 bases to trimming and J lost 4 bases, with 18 bases between them. In germline, CDR1 is SGHDT, CDR2 YYEEEE. This CDR3 comprises 16 residues.

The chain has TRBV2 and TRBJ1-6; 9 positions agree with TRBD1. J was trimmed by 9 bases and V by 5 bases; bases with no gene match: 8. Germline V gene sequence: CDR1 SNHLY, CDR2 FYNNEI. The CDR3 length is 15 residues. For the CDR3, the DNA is TGTGCCAGCAGTCCAAGAGGGACAGGGAGTTCACCCCTCCACTTT. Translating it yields CASSPRGTGSSPLHF.

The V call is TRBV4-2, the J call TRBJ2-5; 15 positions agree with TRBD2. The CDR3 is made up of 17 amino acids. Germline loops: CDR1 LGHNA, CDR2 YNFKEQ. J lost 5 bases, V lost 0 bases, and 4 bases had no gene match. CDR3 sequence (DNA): TGTGCCAGCAGCCAAGATGGGACTAGCGGGGGGTGGGAGACCCAGTACTTC. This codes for CASSQDGTSGGWETQYF.

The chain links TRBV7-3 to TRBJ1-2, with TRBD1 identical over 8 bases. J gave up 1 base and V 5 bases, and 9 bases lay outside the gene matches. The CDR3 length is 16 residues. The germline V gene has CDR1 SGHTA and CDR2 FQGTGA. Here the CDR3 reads CASSPSGQGDNYGYTF. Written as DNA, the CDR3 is TGTGCCAGCAGCCCCTCAGGACAGGGAGATAACTATGGCTACACCTTC.

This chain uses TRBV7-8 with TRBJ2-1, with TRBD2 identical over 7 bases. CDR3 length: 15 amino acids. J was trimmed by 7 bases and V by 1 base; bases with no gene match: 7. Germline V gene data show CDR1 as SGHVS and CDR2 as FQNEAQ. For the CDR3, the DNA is TGTGCCAGCAGCTTAGACCGGGGGGAATTTAATGAGCAGTTCTTC. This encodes CASSLDRGEFNEQFF. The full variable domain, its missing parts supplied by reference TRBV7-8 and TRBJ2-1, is GAGVSQSPRYKVAKRGQDVALRCDPISGHVSLFWYQQALGQGPEFLTYFQNEAQLDKSGLPSDRFFAERPEGSVSTLKIQRTQQEDSAVYLCASSLDRGEFNEQFFGPGTRLTVL.

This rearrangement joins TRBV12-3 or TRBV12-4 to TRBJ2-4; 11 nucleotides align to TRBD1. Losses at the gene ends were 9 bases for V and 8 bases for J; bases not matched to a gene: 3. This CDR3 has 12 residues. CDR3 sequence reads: CASRDRGDIQYF. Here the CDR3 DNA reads TGTGCCAGTAGGGACAGGGGGGACATTCAGTACTTC.

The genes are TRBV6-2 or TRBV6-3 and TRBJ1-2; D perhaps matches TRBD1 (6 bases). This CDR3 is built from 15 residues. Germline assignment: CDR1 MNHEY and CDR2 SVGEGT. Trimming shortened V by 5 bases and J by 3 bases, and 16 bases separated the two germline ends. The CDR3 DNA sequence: TGTGCCAGCAGTAACAACCTCGGACAGCACTATGGCTACACCTTC. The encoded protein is CASSNNLGQHYGYTF.

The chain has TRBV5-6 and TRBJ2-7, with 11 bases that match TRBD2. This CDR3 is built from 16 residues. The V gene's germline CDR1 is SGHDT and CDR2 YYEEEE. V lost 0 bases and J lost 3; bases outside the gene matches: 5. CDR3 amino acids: CASSLARLAGNYEQYF. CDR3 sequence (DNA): TGTGCCAGCAGCTTGGCCAGACTAGCGGGAAACTACGAGCAGTACTTC.

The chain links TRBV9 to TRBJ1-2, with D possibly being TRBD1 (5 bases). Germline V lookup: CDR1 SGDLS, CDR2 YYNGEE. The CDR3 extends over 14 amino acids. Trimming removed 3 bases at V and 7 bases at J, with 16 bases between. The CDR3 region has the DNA TGTGCCAGCAGCGCGGGGAGAGGAGGGGCTGGCTACACCTTC. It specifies CASSAGRGGAGYTF. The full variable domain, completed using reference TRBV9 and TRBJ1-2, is DSGVTQTPKHLITATGQRVTLRCSPRSGDLSVYWYQQSLDQGLQFLIQYYNGEERAKGNILERFSAQQFPDLHSELNLSSLELGDSALYFCASSAGRGGAGYTFGSGTRLTVV.

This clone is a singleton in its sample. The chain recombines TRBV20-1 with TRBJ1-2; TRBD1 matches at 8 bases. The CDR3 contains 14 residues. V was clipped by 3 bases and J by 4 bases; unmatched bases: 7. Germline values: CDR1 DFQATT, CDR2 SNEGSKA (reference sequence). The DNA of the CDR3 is TGCAGTGCTAGTTACGACAGGGGTACCTATGGCTACACCTTC. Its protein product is CSASYDRGTYGYTF.

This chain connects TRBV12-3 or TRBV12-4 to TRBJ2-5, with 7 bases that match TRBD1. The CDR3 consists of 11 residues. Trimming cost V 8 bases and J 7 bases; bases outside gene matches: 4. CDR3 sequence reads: CASGTDGTQYF. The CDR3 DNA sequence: TGTGCCAGCGGGACAGATGGGACCCAGTACTTC.

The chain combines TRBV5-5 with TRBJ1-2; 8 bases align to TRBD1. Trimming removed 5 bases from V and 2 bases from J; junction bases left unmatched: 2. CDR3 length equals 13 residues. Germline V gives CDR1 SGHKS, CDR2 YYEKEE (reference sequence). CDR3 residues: CASRGQGNYGYTF. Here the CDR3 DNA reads TGTGCCAGCAGAGGACAGGGAAACTATGGCTACACCTTC.

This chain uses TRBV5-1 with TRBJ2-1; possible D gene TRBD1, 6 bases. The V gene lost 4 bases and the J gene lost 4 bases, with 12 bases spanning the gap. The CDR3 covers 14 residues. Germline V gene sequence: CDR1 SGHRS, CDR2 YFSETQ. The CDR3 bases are TGCGCCAGCAGCCAGGGGTTACGGTACAATGAGCAGTTCTTC. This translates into CASSQGLRYNEQFF.

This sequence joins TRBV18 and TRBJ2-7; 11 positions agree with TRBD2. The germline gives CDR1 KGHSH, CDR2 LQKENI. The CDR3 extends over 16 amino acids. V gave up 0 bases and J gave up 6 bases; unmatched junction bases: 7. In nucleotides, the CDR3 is TGTGCCAGCTCACCACCGCGGCTAGCGGGGGGTCTCGAGCAGTACTTC. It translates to CASSPPRLAGGLEQYF.

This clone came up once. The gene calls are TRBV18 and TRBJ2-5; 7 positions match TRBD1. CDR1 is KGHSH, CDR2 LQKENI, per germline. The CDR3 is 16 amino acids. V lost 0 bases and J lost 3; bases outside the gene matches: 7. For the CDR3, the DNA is TGTGCCAGCTCACCACCACGAGGGGGCCGAGAAGAGACCCAGTACTTC. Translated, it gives CASSPPRGGREETQYF.

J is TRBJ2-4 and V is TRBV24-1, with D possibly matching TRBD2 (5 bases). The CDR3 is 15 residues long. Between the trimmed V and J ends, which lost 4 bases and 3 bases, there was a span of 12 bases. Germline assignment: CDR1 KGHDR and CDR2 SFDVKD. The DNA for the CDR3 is TGTGCCACCAGTGACTCCCAGGCGGGCAAAAACATTCAGTACTTC. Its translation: CATSDSQAGKNIQYF.

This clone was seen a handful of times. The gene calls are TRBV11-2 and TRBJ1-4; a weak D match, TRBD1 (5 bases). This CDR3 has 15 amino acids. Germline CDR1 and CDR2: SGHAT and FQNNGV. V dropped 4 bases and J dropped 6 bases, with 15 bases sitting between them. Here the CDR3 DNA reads TGTGCCAGCAGCTCCCGCTACAGGACGGATGAAAAACTGTTTTTT. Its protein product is CASSSRYRTDEKLFF.

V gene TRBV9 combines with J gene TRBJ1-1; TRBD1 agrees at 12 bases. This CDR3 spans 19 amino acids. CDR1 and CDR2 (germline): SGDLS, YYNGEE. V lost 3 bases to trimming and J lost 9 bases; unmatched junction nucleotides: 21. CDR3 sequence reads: CASSAGIKAVLGDRGQAFF. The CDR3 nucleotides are TGTGCCAGCAGCGCTGGTATTAAAGCTGTACTTGGGGACAGGGGGCAAGCTTTCTTT. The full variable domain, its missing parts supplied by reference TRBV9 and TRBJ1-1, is DSGVTQTPKHLITATGQRVTLRCSPRSGDLSVYWYQQSLDQGLQFLIQYYNGEERAKGNILERFSAQQFPDLHSELNLSSLELGDSALYFCASSAGIKAVLGDRGQAFFGQGTRLTVV.

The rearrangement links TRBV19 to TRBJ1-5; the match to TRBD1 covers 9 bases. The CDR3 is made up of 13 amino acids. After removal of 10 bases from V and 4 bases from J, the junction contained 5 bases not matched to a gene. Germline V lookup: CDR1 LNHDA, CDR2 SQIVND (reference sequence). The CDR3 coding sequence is TGTGCCATATCCGGGACAGGGAATCAGCCCCAGCATTTT. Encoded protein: CAISGTGNQPQHF.

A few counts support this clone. The CDR3 spells CAWRAVGRAGGEQYF. The CDR3 nucleotides are TGTGCCTGGAGGGCCGTTGGCAGGGCAGGGGGCGAGCAGTACTTC. The chain uses TRBV30 and TRBJ2-7, with TRBD1 matching over 7 bases. The germline V gene encodes CDR1 GTSNPN and CDR2 SVGIG (reference sequence). There are 15 residues in the CDR3. After removal of 3 bases from V and 6 bases from J, the junction contained 14 bases not matched to a gene.

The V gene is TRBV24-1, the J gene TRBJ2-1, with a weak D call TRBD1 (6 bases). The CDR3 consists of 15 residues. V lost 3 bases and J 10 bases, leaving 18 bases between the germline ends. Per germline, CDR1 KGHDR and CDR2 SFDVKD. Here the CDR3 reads CATSDRRTDLNEQFF. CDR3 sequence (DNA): TGTGCCACCAGTGATCGAAGGACAGACTTAAACGAGCAGTTCTTC.

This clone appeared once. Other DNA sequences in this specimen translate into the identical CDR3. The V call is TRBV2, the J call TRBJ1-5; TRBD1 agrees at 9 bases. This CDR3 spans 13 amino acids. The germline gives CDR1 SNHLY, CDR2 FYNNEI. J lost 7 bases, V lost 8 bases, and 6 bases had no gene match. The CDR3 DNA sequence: TGTGCCAGCTCGGGACAGGGTAACCAGCCCCAGCATTTT. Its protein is CASSGQGNQPQHF.